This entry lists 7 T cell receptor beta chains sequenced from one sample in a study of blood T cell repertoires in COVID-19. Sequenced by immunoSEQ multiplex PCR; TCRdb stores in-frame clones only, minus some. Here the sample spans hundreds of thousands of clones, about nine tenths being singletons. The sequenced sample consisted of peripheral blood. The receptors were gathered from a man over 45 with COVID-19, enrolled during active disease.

DNA for the CDR3: TGTGCCAGCAGTTTTGCCGGCGGGCTGGGTCAGCCCCAGCATTTT. Encoded protein: CASSFAGGLGQPQHF. The chain employs TRBV6-2 or TRBV6-3 and TRBJ1-5; no definite D call. This CDR3 has 15 residues. Germline V gives CDR1 MNHEY, CDR2 SVGEGT. Trimming cost V 4 bases and J 6 bases, with 16 bases left between them.

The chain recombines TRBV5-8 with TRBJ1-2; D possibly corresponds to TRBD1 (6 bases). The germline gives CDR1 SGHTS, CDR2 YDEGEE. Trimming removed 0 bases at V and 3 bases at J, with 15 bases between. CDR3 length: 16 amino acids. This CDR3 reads CASSLVTGRYDYGYTF. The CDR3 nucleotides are TGTGCCAGCAGCTTGGTTACAGGGCGGTACGACTATGGCTACACCTTC.

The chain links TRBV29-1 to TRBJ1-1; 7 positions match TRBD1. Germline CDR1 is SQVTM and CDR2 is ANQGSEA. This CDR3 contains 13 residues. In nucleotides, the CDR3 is TGCAGTGCTCTGACAGGGATTGGCACTGAAGCTTTCTTT. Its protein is CSALTGIGTEAFF.

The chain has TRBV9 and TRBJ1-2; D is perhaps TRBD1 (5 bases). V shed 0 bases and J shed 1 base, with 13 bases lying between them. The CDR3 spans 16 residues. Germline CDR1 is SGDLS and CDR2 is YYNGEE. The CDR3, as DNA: TGTGCCAGCAGCGTAGCGAGTGGGGCAGATAACTATGGCTACACCTTC. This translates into CASSVASGADNYGYTF.

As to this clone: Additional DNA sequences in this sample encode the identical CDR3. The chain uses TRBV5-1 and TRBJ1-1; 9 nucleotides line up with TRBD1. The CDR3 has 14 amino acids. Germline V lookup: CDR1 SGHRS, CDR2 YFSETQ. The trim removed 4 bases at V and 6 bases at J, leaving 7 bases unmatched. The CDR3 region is CASSLGQGRAEAFF. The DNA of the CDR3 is TGCGCCAGCAGCCTCGGACAGGGGAGGGCTGAAGCTTTCTTT.

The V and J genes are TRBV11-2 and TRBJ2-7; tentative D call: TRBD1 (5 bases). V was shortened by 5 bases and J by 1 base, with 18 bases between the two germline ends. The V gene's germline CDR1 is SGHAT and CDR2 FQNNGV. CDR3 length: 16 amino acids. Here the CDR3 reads CASSHWTRRLSYEQYF. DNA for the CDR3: TGTGCCAGCAGCCATTGGACACGGCGGCTTTCCTACGAGCAGTACTTC.

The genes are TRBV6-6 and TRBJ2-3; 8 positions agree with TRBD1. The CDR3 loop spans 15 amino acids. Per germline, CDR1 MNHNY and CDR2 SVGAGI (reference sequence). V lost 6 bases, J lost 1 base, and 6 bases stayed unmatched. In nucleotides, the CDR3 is TGTGCCAGCAGAACCCCGGGACAGGGCACAGATACGCAGTATTTT. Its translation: CASRTPGQGTDTQYF.